This TCR beta chain derives from a study of OX40 agonist ivuxolimab in advanced cancers. As for the study in general: Patients received ivuxolimab, an agonistic anti-OX40 (CD134) antibody. Subjects had a mean age of roughly 57 years, with a range of 23 to 79; around 80% were male. Findings of the study overall: On average, CD8+ T cells had more expanded clones than CD4+. CD4+ and CD8+ T cells in blood underwent clonal expansion by week 6 at 0.1 to 3.0 mg/kg.

TCRdb keeps only in-frame clones here, not all; method: immunoSEQ multiplex PCR. The data hold tens of thousands of clones, with approximately 91% observed a single time. With regard to this clone: Its matching antigen is unknown.

This sequence was found in an adult with an advanced solid tumor such as melanoma, head and neck, liver or kidney cancer. Sequencing used CD4+ or CD8+ T cells sorted from blood, obtained in a trial of the OX40 agonist ivuxolimab.

In nucleotides, the CDR3 is TGTGCCAGTAGTATCTCAGGGAGTATCACTGAAGCTTTCTTT. As protein: CASSISGSITEAFF. The chain is built from TRBV19 and TRBJ1-1, with D maybe TRBD1 (5 bases). Trimming shortened V by 3 bases and J by 4 bases, and 12 bases separated the two germline ends. There are 14 residues in the CDR3. The germline gives CDR1 LNHDA, CDR2 SQIVND (reference sequence). Variable domain in full (rest from reference TRBV19 and TRBJ1-1): DGGITQSPKYLFRKEGQNVTLSCEQNLNHDAMYWYRQDPGQGLRLIYYSQIVNDFQKGDIAEGYSVSREKKESFPLTVTSAQKNPTAFYLCASSISGSITEAFFGQGTRLTVV.